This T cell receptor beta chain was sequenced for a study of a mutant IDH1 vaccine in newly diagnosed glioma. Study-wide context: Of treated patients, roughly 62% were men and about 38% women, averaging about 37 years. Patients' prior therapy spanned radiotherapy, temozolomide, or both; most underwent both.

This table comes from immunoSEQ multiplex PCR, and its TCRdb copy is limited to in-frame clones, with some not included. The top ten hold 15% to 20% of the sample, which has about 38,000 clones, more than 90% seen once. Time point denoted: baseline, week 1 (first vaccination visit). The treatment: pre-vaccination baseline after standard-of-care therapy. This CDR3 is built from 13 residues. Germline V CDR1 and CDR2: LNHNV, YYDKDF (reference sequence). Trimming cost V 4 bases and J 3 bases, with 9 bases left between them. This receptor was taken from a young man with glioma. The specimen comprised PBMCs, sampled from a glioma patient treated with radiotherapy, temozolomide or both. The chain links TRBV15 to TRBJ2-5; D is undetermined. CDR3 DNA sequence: TGTGCCACCAGCAACCTAGTTAAAGAGACCCAGTACTTC. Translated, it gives CATSNLVKETQYF.